This T cell receptor (beta chain) was captured in a study of cytomegalovirus exposure and HLA in healthy donors (TCRdb year 2017). In the study overall: An earlier analysis of several hundred of the donors reported 250 to 300 Gb of sequence data and 95 million to 120 million unique TCR beta sequences obtained from around 190 million T cells. In an earlier analysis of 500 to 650 of the donors, high-throughput TCR beta sequencing was used to judge whether each TCR beta V gene segment behaved as functional or pseudogenic. Class I and class II HLA loci were covered by the typing at four-digit resolution. An early release covering just under 650 HLA-typed donors comprised about 300 gigabases of sequencing data and around 80 million unique TCR sequences. Rather than using new phenotypic data, the later analysis identified candidate immune exposures from TCR beta sequences and from how often those sequences occurred across donors. Besides the first cohort of approximately 710 subjects, a separate validation cohort made up of 95 to 150 different subjects was used. Among some 400 genotyped donors of the cohort, an average of around 240,000 unique TCR beta nucleotide sequences were sequenced per donor, around 20% of them non-productive. A handful of DR-DQ haplotypes were handled as single units for association and clustering because linkage in the cohort was strong. Donor age, sex, ethnicity and CMV serostatus were collected together with the repertoire data. A later genetic analysis used genome-wide SNP genotypes for about 60% of the roughly 670 donors, treating that subset as a discovery cohort. The study profiled the T cell repertoires of 500 to 800 subjects by immunosequencing and related them to cytomegalovirus serostatus. All discovery cohort repertoires had been generated on a single sequencing platform. The aim of the study was to test whether cataloging public T cell receptors could identify signatures of past pathogen exposure. A later analysis re-examined previously published TCR beta repertoires from just over 650 donors and added high-resolution HLA genotyping to investigate patterns of TCR occurrence. The number of typed donors differed by locus: about 620-630 for A, B, C, DRB1 and DQB1; 500 to 550 for DQA1; roughly 600 for DPA1; and around 470 for DPB1. The genetic ancestry cluster associated with self-reported Caucasian donors included over 65% of the 350 to 500 genotyped donors. To predict cytomegalovirus infection status, the study brought together high-throughput TCR immunosequencing, statistical association of individual TCRs with disease status, and machine learning. Broad study findings and their caveats: Assigning TCR associations to individual alleles was difficult when HLA alleles, especially DR and DQ, strongly co-occurred. The classifier was reported to diagnose cytomegalovirus status with high specificity and sensitivity in both the original and validation cohorts. In vitro tests confirmed that a few of the cytomegalovirus-associated TCR beta chains recognize cytomegalovirus antigens. In a later analysis, most CMV-associated TCR beta chains were found to appear HLA-restricted, with HLA associations seemingly driven largely by CMV exposure. Several of the top co-occurrence clusters appeared to be linked to parvovirus B19, influenza, CMV and Epstein-Barr virus, according to a later analysis. A later analysis found that TCR association rates varied across HLA loci, with DRB1 alleles showing the most associated TCRs and HLA-C alleles the fewest. Linkage disequilibrium might explain the correlated functional status among segregating V segments, but an unknown experimental factor could not be ruled out. According to the authors, the approach could potentially be generalized to other disease states and immunological phenotypes. Across donors, most TCR sequences were observed very rarely, whereas some public TCRs were present in many individuals. In a later analysis, some 17,000 TCR beta sequences were associated with specific HLA alleles at a false discovery rate of 0.05. A later genetic analysis associated a missense DCLRE1C variant with V-gene and J-gene trimming of TCR beta chains, and an independent cohort replicated the association. Some IMGT-functional V segments, including TRBV6-2 and TRBV6-3, could not be distinguished by the 87-base-pair reads and were therefore excluded. The presence/absence analyses assumed that sequencing depth was roughly uniform across donors, and that assumption may not be true. According to a later genetic analysis, donors in an Asian-associated ancestry cluster had fewer N-insertions in productive TCRs than the roughly 670-donor mean. This cohort had only TCR beta chains sequenced, and the lack of alpha or paired-chain data limited which features could be detected. A further reported finding was that TCR beta sequences accurately predicted the HLA-A and HLA-B alleles for most subjects in the first cohort. A group of highly shared sequence variants was considered likely to be a technical artifact of the sequencing pipeline. In an earlier analysis of 587 of the donors, most TCR beta V segments were observed in productive rearrangements about 90% or about 30% of the time, broadly matching IMGT annotations. Because HLA typing was unavailable for some donors at each locus, only the typed subset was used in association tests. A total of about 180 TCR beta chains were listed by the study as associated with cytomegalovirus. In a later analysis, HLA-associated TCR beta chains showed more clonal expansion and lower generation probabilities than non-associated chains that were equally common. The earlier analysis of fewer than 750 of the donors excluded over 15 rarely observed V segments, including chromosome 9 orphons, because counts were too low. For the cohort, immune exposure information was limited to CMV serostatus.

The cohort comprised 670 or so healthy bone marrow donors. Cohort members were all nominally healthy when sampled, although unrecorded immune exposures were likely present. The donor was CMV seropositive and belonged to the group of some 290 seropositive cohort members. A peripheral blood sample was provided by each donor, and peripheral blood mononuclear cells were used for TCR beta sequencing. Genomic DNA was extracted from the blood cell samples with the Qiagen DNeasy Blood Extraction Kit. The library was obtained by the immunoSEQ multiplex PCR assay. For the multiplex PCR, a mixture combining 60 forward primers for TCR Vbeta segments and 13 reverse primers for TCR Jbeta segments was used. A multiplex PCR assay on genomic DNA amplified the CDR3 region of rearranged TCR beta genes. The Illumina HiSeq System was used to sequence the amplified TCR beta libraries as 87-base-pair reads. From the authors' description of their analysis: Across the roughly 670 repertoires, a later analysis counted some 81 million unique TCR beta chains, 9.5 million to 12 million of which were shared by at least two donors. To remove PCR and sequencing errors, raw reads were error-corrected and collapsed into unique sequences using a nearest-neighbor algorithm that merged closely related sequences. CDR3 sequences were aligned to IMGT reference sequences to assign V, D and J gene segments. For a sequence to be retained, a match of at least six nucleotides to both a V gene segment and a J gene segment was required. A rearrangement was called productive if the CDR3 had no stop codons and remained in frame with V and J, and every other rearrangement was called non-productive. CDR3 was defined according to IMGT convention as the region running from the second conserved V-encoded cysteine to the conserved J-encoded phenylalanine. The earlier analysis of 450 to 750 of the donors excluded any sequence lacking an unambiguous match to a single V gene segment. An earlier analysis of a few hundred of the donors called V segments functional above 56.7% productive rearrangements and segregating when the between-donor standard deviation exceeded 5%. A statistical classification framework was built for diagnosing cytomegalovirus status from the catalog of TCR beta chain sequences. In a later analysis, TCR nucleotide sequences were compared against IMGT/GENE-DB human TR gene sequences so that V and J genes could be assigned. Using the TCRdist pipeline, a later analysis assigned CDR3 sequences along with most-parsimonious VDJ recombination scenarios. In a later analysis, each TCR beta chain was defined by its CDR3 amino acid sequence together with its V-gene family, and reads without a unique V-gene family were excluded. As a way to deal with suspected cross-contamination and a sequencing artifact, a later analysis dropped 592 nucleotide sequences that were highly shared and had low generation probability. A later analysis calculated a clonal expansion index for each public chain from normalized within-repertoire ranks of inferred template counts. In a later analysis, generation probabilities were computed using a VDJ recombination model fitted to out-of-frame rearrangements, and the results were checked against IGoR. Hypergeometric tests were used in a later analysis to score TCR-TCR, TCR-HLA and TCR-CMV co-occurrence, with a repertoire-size bias correction applied to the TCR pairs. A later analysis estimated false discovery rates by permuting HLA or CMV assignments 20 times. In a later analysis, co-occurring TCRs were grouped using DBSCAN, and TCRdist sequence similarity was added for clustering within HLA-allele-positive subsets. Repertoires with fewer than 30,000 or more than 120,000 public chains, plus five repertoires with anomalous nucleotide sharing, were excluded from co-occurrence clustering. The source is immuneACCESS, and TCRdb retained only in-frame sequences with V and J called. Part of the clones is not carried over; for the studies checked, unresolved V genes explain less than half of this, and the remainder is unexplained. D and trimming were read from the DNA, whereas the V and J calls and clone size are those reported in that table. The data table for this sample lists about 170,000 clones. The biggest ten clones account for 0.7% to 1% of the sample.

Spanning cysteine to phenylalanine, the CDR3 consists of 14 amino acids. Only the CDR3 DNA is retained, 42 bases long and in frame from the first base. The germline V gene supplies CDR1 SGHRS and CDR2 YFSETQ. The germline ends are 13 bases apart after V is trimmed by 4 bases and J by 5 bases. For this clone: Its antigen has not been determined.

Material for sequencing was PBMCs. Recombination connected TRBV5-1 to TRBJ2-1; a weak D assignment points to TRBD2 (6 bases agree). The sequence was collected from a young woman in good health and CMV-seropositive. The CDR3 here reads CASSQLAANNEQFF. The nucleotide sequence reads as follows: TGCGCCAGCAGCCAACTAGCAGCTAACAATGAGCAGTTCTTC.